The clone carrying this T cell receptor (beta chain) has only a few counts. The antigen remains unidentified. This sample is drawn from a study of T-cell memory formation after mild COVID-19. Study-wide points: Contracting CD4+ clones were located mainly in CM and EM, and CD8+ clones in EMRA.

This CDR3 has 15 residues. Trimming left V 0 bases short and J 2 bases short, with 11 bases between. Germline CDR1 SGHRS, CDR2 YFSETQ. TCRdb redid the calling of the 5' RACE reads with MiXCR, one entry per CDR3 protein. The repertoire holds 470,000 or so distinct CDR3 sequences, roughly 20% seen once, with around 8% in the top ten. The chain couples TRBV5-1 to TRBJ1-1; D possibly corresponds to TRBD1 (6 bases). Sequencing used PBMCs or a T cell subset sorted from them (not recorded which). This clonotype was sampled from an adult woman who had mild COVID-19 (a few samples of this study predate the infection). Cell type and time point are not known. CDR3 amino acids: CASSLEGQLNTEAFF. CDR3 nucleotide sequence: TGCGCCAGCAGCTTGGAAGGACAGCTAAACACTGAAGCTTTCTTT.